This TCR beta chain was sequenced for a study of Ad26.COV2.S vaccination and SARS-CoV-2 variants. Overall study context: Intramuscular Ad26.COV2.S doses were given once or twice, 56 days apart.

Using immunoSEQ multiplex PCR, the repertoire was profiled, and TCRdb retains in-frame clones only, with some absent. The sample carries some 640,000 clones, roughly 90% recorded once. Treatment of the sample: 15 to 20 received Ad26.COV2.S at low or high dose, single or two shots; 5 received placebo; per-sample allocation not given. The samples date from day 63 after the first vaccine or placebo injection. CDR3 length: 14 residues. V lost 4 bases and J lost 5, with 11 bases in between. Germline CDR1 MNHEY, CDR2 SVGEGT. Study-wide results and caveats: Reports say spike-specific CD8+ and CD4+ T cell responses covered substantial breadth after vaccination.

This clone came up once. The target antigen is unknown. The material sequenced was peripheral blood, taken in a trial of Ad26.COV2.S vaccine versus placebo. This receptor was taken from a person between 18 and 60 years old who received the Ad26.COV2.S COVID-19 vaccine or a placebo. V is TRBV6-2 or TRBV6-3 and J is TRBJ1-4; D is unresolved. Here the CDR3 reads CASSSWGQNEKLFF. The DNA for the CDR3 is TGTGCCAGCAGTTCGTGGGGTCAGAATGAAAAACTGTTTTTT.